The 23 T cell receptor beta chains below were found in one sample sequenced in a study of early T cells in non-severe SARS-CoV-2 infection. TCRdb processed the 5' RACE reads anew with MiXCR; each CDR3 protein has one entry. This sample has 85,000 to 100,000 distinct CDR3 sequences, with roughly 13% found just once. Sequencing input: whole blood. The origin of the receptors is an adult who was a healthcare worker with PCR-confirmed SARS-CoV-2 infection or an uninfected control (not recorded which).

This clonotype was observed a handful of times. The chain combines TRBV3-1 with TRBJ1-1, with 10 bases fitting TRBD1. This CDR3 spans 14 amino acids. With V trimmed by 3 bases and J by 6 bases, 4 bases remained unmatched. The germline gives CDR1 LGHDT, CDR2 YNNKEL (reference sequence). The CDR3 region has the DNA TGTGCCAGCAGCCACCGAGGACAGGGGGCTGAAGCTTTCTTT. Amino acids: CASSHRGQGAEAFF.

The chain combines TRBV7-3 with TRBJ2-1; 12 nucleotides match TRBD2. CDR3 length: 16 amino acids. CDR1 SGHTA and CDR2 FQGTGA come from the germline V gene. Trimming cost V 1 base and J 3 bases; bases outside gene matches: 1. The DNA for the CDR3 is TGTGCCAGCAGCTTAAGACTAGCGGGGGTCTACAATGAGCAGTTCTTC. Translating gives CASSLRLAGVYNEQFF.

At least ten counts were recorded for this clonotype. The J gene is TRBJ1-2, the V gene TRBV29-1; D is uncertain. Trimming shortened V by 0 bases and J by 7 bases, and 3 bases separated the two germline ends. The CDR3 contains 10 residues. The germline V gene encodes CDR1 SQVTM and CDR2 ANQGSEA. The DNA of the CDR3 is TGCAGCGTTGAAGATAGTGGCTACACCTTC. Its protein product is CSVEDSGYTF.

Regarding this clonotype: This may be a read error: a much more frequent sequence differs by one nucleotide. CDR3: CASSPRLAGGRGQYF. Here the CDR3 DNA reads TGTGCCAGCAGTCCTCGACTAGCGGGGGGGCGCGGGCAGTACTTC. V and J are TRBV27 and TRBJ2-7, with 14 nucleotides matching TRBD2. V shed 5 bases, J shed 9 bases, and the junction held 9 bases outside the gene matches. CDR1 and CDR2 (germline): MNHEY, SMNVEV (reference sequence). The CDR3 covers 15 residues.

This clonotype has more than one count but fewer than ten. The chain carries TRBV29-1 and TRBJ1-2; weak D call: TRBD1 (6 bases). V dropped 7 bases and J dropped 7 bases, with 16 bases sitting between them. The CDR3 has 12 amino acids. Germline CDR1 is SQVTM and CDR2 is ANQGSEA. The CDR3 protein is CSGMGQSGGYTF. The CDR3 DNA reads TGCAGCGGGATGGGACAATCAGGTGGCTACACCTTC.

This clonotype has only a few counts. This chain connects TRBV7-9 to TRBJ2-7, with 9 bases that match TRBD2. The CDR3 extends over 15 amino acids. CDR1 SEHNR and CDR2 FQNEAQ come from the germline V gene (reference sequence). Trimming took 4 bases from V and 3 from J; bases not matched to a gene: 7. The CDR3 region is CASSSPTSGNYEQYF. Written as DNA, the CDR3 is TGTGCCAGCAGCTCCCCGACTAGCGGTAACTACGAGCAGTACTTC.

At least ten counts were recorded for this clonotype. The J gene is TRBJ1-4, the V gene TRBV29-1; the D is unclear. The CDR3 loop spans 13 amino acids. V was trimmed by 4 bases and J by 5 bases, leaving 11 bases between them. Germline V gene lookup returns CDR1 SQVTM and CDR2 ANQGSEA. For the CDR3, the DNA is TGCAGCGTTGGGGCCAGTGAAAATGAAAAACTGTTTTTT. This gives the protein CSVGASENEKLFF. Full variable domain (rest looked up from reference TRBV29-1 and TRBJ1-4): SAVISQKPSRDICQRGTSLTIQCQVDSQVTMMFWYRQQPGQSLTLIATANQGSEATYESGFVIDKFPISRPNLTFSTLTVSNMSPEDSSIYLCSVGASENEKLFFGSGTQLSVL.

This clonotype appeared a few times. The chain has TRBV2 and TRBJ2-3; no clear D gene. Per the germline V gene, CDR1 is SNHLY and CDR2 is FYNNEI. CDR3 size: 14 residues. V lost 3 bases, J lost 2 bases, and 9 bases lay in between. In DNA, the CDR3 is TGTGCCAGCAGTGATTCGAGGTTCACAGATACGCAGTATTTT. Its translation is CASSDSRFTDTQYF.

The rearrangement links TRBV2 to TRBJ2-4; the D is unclear. Germline CDR1 reads SNHLY; CDR2 reads FYNNEI. The CDR3 loop spans 15 amino acids. V gave up 3 bases and J gave up 1 base, with 10 bases separating them. The CDR3 region is CASSDLNLAKNIQYF. CDR3 DNA sequence: TGTGCCAGCAGTGATCTGAACCTCGCCAAAAACATTCAGTACTTC. The whole variable domain, remainder taken from reference TRBV2 and TRBJ2-4, is EPEVTQTPSHQVTQMGQEVILRCVPISNHLYFYWYRQILGQKVEFLVSFYNNEISEKSEIFDDQFSVERPDGSNFTLKIRSTKLEDSAMYFCASSDLNLAKNIQYFGAGTRLSVL.

The chain carries TRBV6-6 and TRBJ1-3; no firm D call. The germline V and J ends were trimmed by 0 bases and 2 bases, with 8 bases remaining between them. Germline values: CDR1 MNHNY, CDR2 SVGAGI (reference sequence). This CDR3 is built from 15 residues. CDR3 DNA: TGTGCCAGCAGTTACTCGGTTAGCACTGGAAACACCATATATTTT. Translating gives CASSYSVSTGNTIYF.

The sample holds many counts of this clonotype. This chain links TRBV27 with TRBJ1-5, with unresolved D. The germline gives CDR1 MNHEY, CDR2 SMNVEV (reference sequence). The CDR3 consists of 17 residues. V was cut by 2 bases and J by 2 bases, with 16 bases left in between. CDR3 sequence (DNA): TGTGCCAGCAGTTTACAGGCAGCCCCTGTCGGCAATCAGCCCCAGCATTTT. This encodes CASSLQAAPVGNQPQHF.

This rearrangement joins TRBV28 to TRBJ2-6; a weak D match, TRBD2 (6 bases). This CDR3 contains 16 residues. Germline CDR1 MDHEN, CDR2 SYDVKM. V lost 6 bases, J lost 0 bases, and 12 bases lay in between. CDR3 DNA sequence: TGTGCCAGCAGGAGACTAGGGTCCTCTGGGGCCAACGTCCTGACTTTC. It is translated as CASRRLGSSGANVLTF.

This clonotype has just a few counts. The rearrangement links TRBV13 to TRBJ2-7, with TRBD1 as a possible D gene (6 bases). The CDR3 sequence is 13 residues long. CDR1 and CDR2 from the germline V gene are PRHDT and FYEKMQ (reference sequence). The V end lost 4 bases, the J end lost 5 bases, and 12 bases lay between the germline ends. The CDR3 reads CASSSKQGDEQYF. As DNA, the CDR3 is TGTGCCAGCAGCTCCAAACAGGGAGACGAGCAGTACTTC.

The sample holds many counts of this clonotype. V and J are TRBV2 and TRBJ2-5, with TRBD1 as a possible D gene (6 bases). The CDR3 length is 14 residues. Between the trimmed V and J ends, which lost 6 bases and 5 bases, there was a span of 16 bases. The germline gives CDR1 SNHLY, CDR2 FYNNEI. CDR3 bases: TGTGCCAGCAGGACCTGGGACACCAGGGAGACCCAGTACTTC. It encodes CASRTWDTRETQYF.

This clonotype has just a few counts. The rearrangement uses TRBV12-3 or TRBV12-4 and TRBJ1-5, with D perhaps TRBD1 (5 bases). The CDR3 is made up of 15 amino acids. V was cut by 4 bases and J by 2 bases, with 12 bases left in between. The CDR3 region is CASSSRRAGNQPQHF. The CDR3 DNA is TGTGCCAGCAGTTCGCGCAGGGCAGGCAATCAGCCCCAGCATTTT.

There are a few counts of this clonotype. The V and J genes are TRBV7-9 and TRBJ2-1; maybe TRBD2 (6 bases). The CDR3 is made up of 16 amino acids. V dropped 1 base and J dropped 1 base, with 11 bases sitting between them. CDR1 is SEHNR, CDR2 FQNEAQ, per germline (reference sequence). CDR3 protein: CASSLVALASYNEQFF. In DNA, the CDR3 is TGTGCCAGCAGCTTAGTTGCCCTAGCGTCCTACAATGAGCAGTTCTTC.

This clonotype was observed at least ten times. The CDR3 region is CASSTPDGSLHNEQFF. The CDR3 DNA follows: TGTGCCAGTAGTACCCCCGACGGGTCCTTACACAATGAGCAGTTCTTC. The chain couples TRBV19 to TRBJ2-1, with no clear D. Deletions cut 4 bases from V and 5 bases from J, with 18 bases between. Germline V CDR1 and CDR2: LNHDA, SQIVND (reference sequence). CDR3 length: 16 amino acids.

The chain carries TRBV29-1 and TRBJ2-7; D not resolved. V was trimmed by 6 bases and J by 0 bases, leaving 12 bases between them. This CDR3 contains 13 residues. Germline CDR1 SQVTM, CDR2 ANQGSEA. The DNA of the CDR3 is TGCAGCGTCAAACTACTTAACTCCTACGAGCAGTACTTC. Its protein product is CSVKLLNSYEQYF.

J is TRBJ2-3 and V is TRBV15; 8 bases align to TRBD1. V shed 1 base and J 3 bases; nucleotides not matched to a gene: 3. Germline CDR1 reads LNHNV; CDR2 reads YYDKDF (reference sequence). The CDR3 is made up of 15 amino acids. This CDR3 is CATSRAGGGTDTQYF. The CDR3 coding sequence is TGTGCCACCAGCAGAGCAGGGGGCGGGACAGATACGCAGTATTTT.

This clonotype has a count of ten or more. The V gene is TRBV28, the J gene TRBJ1-1; D is unresolved. This CDR3 is built from 12 residues. V lost 3 bases to trimming and J lost 7 bases, with 9 bases between them. CDR1 MDHEN and CDR2 SYDVKM come from the germline V gene. Written as DNA, the CDR3 is TGTGCCAGCAGTTTGGCAGTTTATGAAGCTTTCTTT. Translation: CASSLAVYEAFF.

The chain carries TRBV11-3 and TRBJ2-5; possible D gene TRBD1, 5 bases. Trimming took off 5 bases at V and 5 bases at J, with 18 bases between the two ends. The CDR3 runs to 15 residues. Germline CDR1 and CDR2: SGHNT and YENEEA. The CDR3: CASSPLGRADETQYF. Here the CDR3 DNA reads TGTGCCAGCAGCCCCCTTGGCAGGGCGGACGAGACCCAGTACTTC.

The sample holds many counts of this clonotype. This chain uses TRBV2 with TRBJ1-2, with 7 positions matching TRBD1. The CDR3 is made up of 12 amino acids. The V and J ends lost 6 bases and 4 bases, in that order; junction bases with no gene match: 2. From germline, CDR1 is SNHLY and CDR2 FYNNEI. CDR3 bases: TGTGCCAGCAGCCGGGACAGCTATGGCTACACCTTC. Translation: CASSRDSYGYTF.

This clonotype was detected only a few times. This chain connects TRBV11-2 to TRBJ2-1; 9 bases are a match to TRBD2. V trimming: 2 bases; J trimming: 7 bases; junction bases outside the gene matches: 6. This CDR3 spans 15 amino acids. CDR1 and CDR2 (germline): SGHAT, FQNNGV. The CDR3 bases are TGTGCCAGCAGCTTATGGCTAGCGGGGTTAAATGAGCAGTTCTTC. Residues: CASSLWLAGLNEQFF.